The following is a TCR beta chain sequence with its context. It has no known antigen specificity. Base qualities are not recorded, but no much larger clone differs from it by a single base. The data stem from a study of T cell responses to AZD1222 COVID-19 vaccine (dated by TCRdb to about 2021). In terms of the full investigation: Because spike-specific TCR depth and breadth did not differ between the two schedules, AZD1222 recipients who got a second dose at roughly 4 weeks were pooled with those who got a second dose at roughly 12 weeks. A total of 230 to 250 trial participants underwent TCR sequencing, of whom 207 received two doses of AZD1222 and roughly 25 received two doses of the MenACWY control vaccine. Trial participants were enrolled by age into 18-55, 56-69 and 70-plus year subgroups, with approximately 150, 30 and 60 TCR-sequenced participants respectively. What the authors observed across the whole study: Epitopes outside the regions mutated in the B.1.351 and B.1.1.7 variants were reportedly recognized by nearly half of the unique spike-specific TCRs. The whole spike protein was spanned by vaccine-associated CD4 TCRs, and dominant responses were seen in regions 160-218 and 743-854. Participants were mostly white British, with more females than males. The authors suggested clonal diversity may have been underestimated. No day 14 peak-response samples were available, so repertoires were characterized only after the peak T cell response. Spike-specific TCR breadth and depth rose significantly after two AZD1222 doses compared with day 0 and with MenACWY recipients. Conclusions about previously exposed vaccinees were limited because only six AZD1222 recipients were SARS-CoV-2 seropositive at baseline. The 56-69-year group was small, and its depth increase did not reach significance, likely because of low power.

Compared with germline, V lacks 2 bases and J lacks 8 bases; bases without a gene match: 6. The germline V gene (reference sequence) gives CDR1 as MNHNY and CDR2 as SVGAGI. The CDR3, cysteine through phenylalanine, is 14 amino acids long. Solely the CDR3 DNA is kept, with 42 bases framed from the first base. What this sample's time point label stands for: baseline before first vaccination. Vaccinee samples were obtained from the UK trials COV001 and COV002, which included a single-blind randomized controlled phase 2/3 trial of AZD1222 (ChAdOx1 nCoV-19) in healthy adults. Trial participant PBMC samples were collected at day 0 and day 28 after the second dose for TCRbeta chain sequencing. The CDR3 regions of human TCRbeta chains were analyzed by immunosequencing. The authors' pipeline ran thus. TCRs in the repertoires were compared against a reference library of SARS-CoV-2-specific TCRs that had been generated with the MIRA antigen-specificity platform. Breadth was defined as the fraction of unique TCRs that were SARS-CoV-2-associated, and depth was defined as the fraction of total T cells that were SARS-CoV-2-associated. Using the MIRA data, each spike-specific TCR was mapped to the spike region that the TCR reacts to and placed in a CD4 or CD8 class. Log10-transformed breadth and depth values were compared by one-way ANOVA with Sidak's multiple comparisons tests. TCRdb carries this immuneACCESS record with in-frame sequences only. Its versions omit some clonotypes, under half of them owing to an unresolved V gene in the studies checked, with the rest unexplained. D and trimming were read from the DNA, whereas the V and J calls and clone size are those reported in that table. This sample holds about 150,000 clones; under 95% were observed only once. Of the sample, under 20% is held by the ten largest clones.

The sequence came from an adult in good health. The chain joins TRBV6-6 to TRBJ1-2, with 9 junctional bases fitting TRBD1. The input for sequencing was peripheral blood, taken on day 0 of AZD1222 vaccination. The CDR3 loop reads CASSYRDRGGGYTF. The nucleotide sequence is TGTGCCAGCAGTTACCGAGACAGGGGGGGAGGCTACACCTTC.